The rows below give T cell receptor beta chains drawn from one sample of a study of blood T cell repertoires in COVID-19. The assay was immunoSEQ multiplex PCR, and TCRdb's table has in-frame clones only and misses some. The sample carries hundreds of thousands of clones, nearly 90% recorded once. Sequencing was performed on PBMCs or T cells enriched from blood (not recorded which). These receptors all stem from a man under 40 who had been exposed to COVID-19. Both conserved end residues are part of each CDR3. D genes are given only for firm matches. Clone size is stated in some rows and not others, as once, few, many or a class when expanded.

-	-	TRBJ1-2	TRBV20-1	TGCAGTGTCAGGGCGAACTATGGCTACACCTTC	CSVRANYGYTF
-	-	TRBJ2-5	TRBV7-2	TGTGCCAGCAGCTTAGAAGGCGGGCTCCAAGAGACCCAGTACTTC	CASSLEGGLQETQYF
-	-	TRBJ2-7	TRBV7-9	TGTGCCAGCAGCTCCGCACAGGTAACCAGCTCCTACGAGCAGTACTTC	CASSSAQVTSSYEQYF
-	-	TRBJ1-6	TRBV5-5	TGTGCCAGCAGCTTGGGTCAGATTTATAATTCACCCCTCCACTTT	CASSLGQIYNSPLHF
TRBD1	-	TRBJ1-5	TRBV3-1/TRBV3-2	TGTGCCAGCAGCCAAGGGACAGGATCAGGACAGCCCCAGCATTTT	CASSQGTGSGQPQHF
-	-	TRBJ2-1	TRBV9	TGTGCCAGCAGCGAACATGAGGGTGAGCAGTTCTTC	CASSEHEGEQFF
-	-	TRBJ1-2	TRBV18	TGTGCCAGCTCACCAGGGGAGTTCTATGGCTACACCTTC	CASSPGEFYGYTF
TRBD2	once	TRBJ2-5	TRBV9	TGTGCCAGCAGCGTTGTGGGGGGGAACCAAGAGACCCAGTACTTC	CASSVVGGNQETQYF
TRBD2	-	TRBJ2-3	TRBV19	TGTGCCAGTAGTTTGGCGGGGGGGAGCACAGATACGCAGTATTTT	CASSLAGGSTDTQYF
TRBD1	-	TRBJ2-2	TRBV19	TGTGCCAGTTCGACAGGGCCCACCGGGGAGCTGTTTTTT	CASSTGPTGELFF
TRBD2	-	TRBJ2-3	TRBV3-1/TRBV3-2	TGTGCCAGCAGCCAAGCCCGAATAACTAGCGGAACGCAGTATTTT	CASSQARITSGTQYF
-	-	TRBJ2-5	TRBV3-1/TRBV3-2	TGTGCCAGCAGCTTTCGGACAGAACAAGAGACCCAGTACTTC	CASSFRTEQETQYF
TRBD1	-	TRBJ2-5	TRBV18	TGTGCCAGCTCTCCGAAGACAGGGGGGATTGGGGAGACCCAGTACTTC	CASSPKTGGIGETQYF
TRBD1	-	TRBJ2-1	TRBV7-6	TGTGCCAGCAGCTTACAAGGTCGGACAGGCCTATACAATGAGCAGTTCTTC	CASSLQGRTGLYNEQFF
TRBD2	-	TRBJ2-1	TRBV7-2	TGTGCCAGCAGCTTCCCGGGACTAGCTAATGAGCAGTTCTTC	CASSFPGLANEQFF
TRBD1	-	TRBJ2-7	TRBV7-6	TGTGCCAGCAGCTCTGGACAGGGGGCGCTTGACGAGCAGTACTTC	CASSSGQGALDEQYF
-	-	TRBJ2-7	TRBV4-1	TGCGCCAGCAGCCAAGATCCCCTATACGAGCAGTACTTC	CASSQDPLYEQYF
TRBD1	-	TRBJ2-1	TRBV29-1	TGCAGCACGATCGACAGGGGTGAGCAGTTCTTC	CSTIDRGEQFF
-	-	TRBJ1-1	TRBV7-9	TGTGCCAGCAGCTCCAACCCTCAGGGGTGGGTAACTGAAGCTTTCTTT	CASSSNPQGWVTEAFF
TRBD2	-	TRBJ2-7	TRBV5-4	TGTGCCAGCAGTTTCCCAATAGCGGGGGGGCCCCACGAGCAGTACTTC	CASSFPIAGGPHEQYF
-	-	TRBJ2-5	TRBV14	TGTGCCAGCAGCCAAGTAAGCGGGTTCGGGGAGACCCAGTACTTC	CASSQVSGFGETQYF
-	-	TRBJ1-5	TRBV10-2	TGCGCCAGCAGTGAAAGACCCGAGGTAAATCAGCCCCAGCATTTT	CASSERPEVNQPQHF
TRBD2	-	TRBJ2-7	TRBV2	TGTGCCAGCAGTGAGGTACTAGCGGGGGTTGAGCAGTACTTC	CASSEVLAGVEQYF
TRBD1	-	TRBJ1-2	TRBV6-1	TGTGCCAGCAGTGTGGGGCGTCAGGGGGCGTTTTCTAACTATGGCTACACCTTC	CASSVGRQGAFSNYGYTF
TRBD2	-	TRBJ2-3	TRBV5-1	TGCGCCAGCAGCTTACTGGAGCGGGGGGGCCGTATCACAGATACGCAGTATTTT	CASSLLERGGRITDTQYF
-	-	TRBJ2-1	TRBV3-1/TRBV3-2	TGTGCCAGCAGTCCTTCCTACAATGAGCAGTTCTTC	CASSPSYNEQFF
-	-	TRBJ1-1	TRBV3-1/TRBV3-2	TGTGCCAGCAGCCAAGTCTACACTGAAGCTTTCTTT	CASSQVYTEAFF
-	-	TRBJ1-5	TRBV4-1	TGCGCCAGCAGCCACATTAATAGAGAAAATCAGCCCCAGCATTTT	CASSHINRENQPQHF
TRBD2	-	TRBJ2-3	TRBV27	TGTGCCAGCGGAGCCGTCGGGGGGAGCACAGATACGCAGTATTTT	CASGAVGGSTDTQYF
TRBD2	-	TRBJ2-1	TRBV4-3	TGCGCCAGCAGCCAAGATTGGGGGGGTGAGCAGTTCTTC	CASSQDWGGEQFF
-	once	TRBJ1-1	TRBV5-1	TGCGCCAGCAGCCCTGGGGGGGACACTGAAGCTTTCTTT	CASSPGGDTEAFF
-	-	TRBJ1-2	TRBV6-6	TGTGCCAGCAGCACCGGACTCCTTGGTGGCTACACCTTC	CASSTGLLGGYTF
-	-	TRBJ2-7	TRBV27	TGTGCCAGCAGTTTATTCCGAGGGGGATCCTACGAGCAGTACTTC	CASSLFRGGSYEQYF
TRBD2	-	TRBJ2-1	TRBV2	TGTGCCAGCGTAAGGACTAGCGGGGCCACCAATGAGCAGTTCTTC	CASVRTSGATNEQFF
-	-	TRBJ1-1	TRBV7-2	TGTGCCAGCAGCTTCACGGGGGTGATACCTTTCTTT	CASSFTGVIPFF
-	-	TRBJ2-3	TRBV10-3	TGTGCCATCAGTGAGGACAGGAGCACAGATACGCAGTATTTT	CAISEDRSTDTQYF
TRBD1	-	TRBJ1-1	TRBV13	TGTGCCAGCAGCCACTCGACAGGGTCTGGAAACACTGAAGCTTTCTTT	CASSHSTGSGNTEAFF
TRBD1	-	TRBJ2-2	TRBV10-3	TGTGCCATCCCGCAGGGACAGGGAAGTTTGGTGTCCACCGGGGAGCTGTTTTTT	CAIPQGQGSLVSTGELFF
-	-	TRBJ2-4	TRBV4-3	TGCGCCAGCAGCCAAGATCCGGGGAGCATTCAGTACTTC	CASSQDPGSIQYF
-	-	TRBJ2-1	TRBV9	TGTGCCAGCAGTACCTTCGGTGAGGATGAGCAGTTCTTC	CASSTFGEDEQFF
-	-	TRBJ1-2	TRBV3-1/TRBV3-2	TGTGCCAGCAGCCAAGTAAACGGAGGGCCGGGACCCTTCCCCTATGGCTACACCTTC	CASSQVNGGPGPFPYGYTF
-	-	TRBJ2-1	TRBV20-1	TGCAGTGCCAGTCCTGCGGGATCCTCTTCGTATGAGCAGTTCTTC	CSASPAGSSSYEQFF
-	-	TRBJ1-1	TRBV29-1	TGCAGCGTTGGTGGGGGGGAAGTTGGAGCTTTCTTT	CSVGGGEVGAFF
-	-	TRBJ2-3	TRBV7-2	TGTGCCAGCAGCCCCAGACTGTTCACAGATACGCAGTATTTT	CASSPRLFTDTQYF
-	-	TRBJ1-5	TRBV29-1	TGCAGCGTTGGGAGGGGCGATTTGGGTCAGCCCCAGCATTTT	CSVGRGDLGQPQHF
-	-	TRBJ1-4	TRBV2	TGTGCCAGCAGAGGGACAATTAATGAAAAACTGTTTTTT	CASRGTINEKLFF
TRBD2	-	TRBJ2-1	TRBV7-9	TGTGCCAGCAGTCCACCGGGACTAACAATTTCCTCCTCCTACAATGAGCAGTTCTTC	CASSPPGLTISSSYNEQFF
-	-	TRBJ1-4	TRBV4-2	TGTGCCAGCAGCCAAGATCTAGCCGCTAATGAAAAACTGTTTTTT	CASSQDLAANEKLFF